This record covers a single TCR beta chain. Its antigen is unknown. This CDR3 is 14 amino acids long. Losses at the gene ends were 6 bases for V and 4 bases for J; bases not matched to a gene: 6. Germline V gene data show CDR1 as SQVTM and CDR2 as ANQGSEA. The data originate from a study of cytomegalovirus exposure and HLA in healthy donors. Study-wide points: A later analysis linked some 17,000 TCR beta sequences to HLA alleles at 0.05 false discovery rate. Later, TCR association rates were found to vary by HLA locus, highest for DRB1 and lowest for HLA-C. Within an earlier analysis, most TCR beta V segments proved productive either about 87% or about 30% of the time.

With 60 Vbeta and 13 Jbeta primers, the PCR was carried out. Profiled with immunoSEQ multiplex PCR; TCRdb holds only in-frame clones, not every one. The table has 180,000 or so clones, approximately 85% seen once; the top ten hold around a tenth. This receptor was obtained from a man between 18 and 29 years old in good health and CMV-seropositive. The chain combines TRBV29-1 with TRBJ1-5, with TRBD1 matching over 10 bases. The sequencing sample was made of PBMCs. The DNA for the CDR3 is TGCAGCGTAGGGACAGGGGTTGGTAATCAGCCCCAGCATTTT. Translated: CSVGTGVGNQPQHF.